The rows below give T cell receptor beta chains drawn from one sample of a study of post-analysis software for immune sequencing data. One entry per CDR3 protein, called by TCRdb with MiXCR from the PCR reads. This sample has 650,000 to 900,000 distinct CDR3 sequences, with around 46% found just once. Sequencing used blood. These receptors all come from a girl aged 5-17 years with multiple sclerosis. Both conserved end residues are part of each CDR3. A D gene is named only where the DNA matches it firmly. Some rows mark clone size as missing; the rest say once, few, many or name a class of expanded clone.

>TRBV18|TRBJ2-6|NA|NA
CASSPRRSSGANVLTF
TGTGCCAGCTCTCCCCGACGGAGCTCTGGGGCCAACGTCCTGACTTTC
>TRBV5-5|TRBJ1-5|NA|NA
CASSNPQAHSNQPQHF
TGTGCCAGCAGCAACCCGCAGGCACATAGCAATCAGCCCCAGCATTTT
>TRBV7-9|TRBJ1-5|few|TRBD1
CASSLGGGYQPQHF
TGTGCCAGCAGCTTAGGAGGGGGCTATCAGCCCCAGCATTTT
>TRBV29-1|TRBJ2-3|NA|NA
CSVEPTETDTQYF
TGCAGCGTTGAGCCAACAGAAACAGATACGCAGTATTTT
>TRBV7-9|TRBJ1-4|NA|NA
CAIPRGNEKLFF
TGTGCCATCCCGAGGGGAAACGAAAAACTGTTTTTT
>TRBV10-3|TRBJ2-1|few|NA
CAISDSGAEQFF
TGTGCCATCTCGGACAGCGGGGCCGAGCAGTTCTTC
>TRBV7-3|TRBJ1-1|NA|NA
CASSLSPGTANTEAFF
TGTGCCAGCAGCTTATCCCCCGGGACCGCGAACACTGAAGCTTTCTTT
>TRBV9|TRBJ2-1|NA|NA
CASSPEGSGGNEQFF
TGTGCCAGCAGCCCCGAGGGGTCCGGAGGGAATGAGCAGTTCTTC
>TRBV10-3|TRBJ2-2|few|TRBD1
CAISEAGGNTGELFF
TGTGCCATCAGTGAGGCAGGGGGAAACACCGGGGAGCTGTTTTTT
>TRBV12-3/TRBV12-4|TRBJ2-5|NA|NA
CASGNYPGEQYF
TGTGCCAGCGGGAATTATCCGGGTGAGCAGTACTTC
>TRBV5-1|TRBJ2-1|NA|TRBD2
CASSPPVHTSGSKNEQFF
TGCGCCAGCAGCCCTCCGGTCCATACTAGCGGGAGTAAGAATGAGCAGTTCTTC
>TRBV25-1|TRBJ2-5|NA|NA
CASSDSDEATQYF
TGTGCCAGCAGTGATTCAGACGAGGCGACCCAGTACTTC
>TRBV7-2|TRBJ2-7|NA|TRBD2
CASSFSGSTYEQYF
TGTGCCAGTAGCTTTAGCGGGAGCACTTACGAGCAGTACTTC
>TRBV19|TRBJ2-5|NA|NA
CASSPPLGLETQYF
TGTGCCAGTAGTCCCCCTTTGGGCCTTGAGACCCAGTACTTC
>TRBV29-1|TRBJ2-5|few|NA
CSVVPPEETQYF
TGCAGCGTTGTACCTCCAGAAGAGACCCAGTACTTC
>TRBV12-3/TRBV12-4|TRBJ2-3|NA|NA
CASSFVRDTQYF
TGTGCCAGCAGTTTTGTCCGAGATACGCAGTATTTT
>TRBV2|TRBJ2-1|few|NA
CASSEVGVRFF
TGTGCCAGCAGTGAAGTGGGGGTACGCTTCTTC
>TRBV5-1|TRBJ2-7|NA|TRBD2
CASTLGTSSYEQYF
TGCGCCAGCACCCTAGGGACTAGCTCCTACGAGCAGTACTTC
>TRBV25-1|TRBJ2-1|NA|TRBD2
CASSEGTSGNVEQFF
TGTGCCAGCAGTGAAGGGACTAGCGGGAATGTTGAGCAGTTCTTC
>TRBV10-3|TRBJ1-2|NA|NA
CAISEGGRGYTF
TGTGCCATCAGTGAGGGGGGTCGGGGCTACACCTTC
>TRBV29-1|TRBJ1-1|NA|NA
CSAEGGLGAFF
TGCAGCGCCGAAGGCGGACTCGGAGCTTTCTTT
>TRBV7-6|TRBJ2-1|few|NA
CASSPARNNEQFF
TGTGCCAGCAGCCCCGCCCGTAACAATGAGCAGTTCTTC
>TRBV11-2|TRBJ1-1|NA|TRBD1
CASSYSNSGTDNTEAFF
TGTGCCAGCAGCTACTCGAATTCCGGGACAGACAACACTGAAGCTTTCTTT
>TRBV9|TRBJ2-1|few|NA
CASSVAAVHNEQFF
TGTGCCAGCAGCGTAGCGGCCGTACACAATGAGCAGTTCTTC
>TRBV10-1|TRBJ2-1|NA|TRBD2
CASSESRLAGEQFF
TGCGCCAGCAGTGAGTCGAGACTAGCGGGAGAGCAGTTCTTC
>TRBV9|TRBJ1-2|few|TRBD1
CASSVSGQAHYGYTF
TGTGCCAGCAGCGTAAGTGGACAGGCCCACTATGGCTACACCTTC
>TRBV7-9|TRBJ1-1|NA|NA
CASSSGTADTEAFF
TGTGCCAGCAGCTCAGGAACAGCGGACACTGAAGCTTTCTTT
>TRBV20-1|TRBJ2-5|few|TRBD2
CSARGLAVLWAQYF
TGCAGTGCTAGAGGACTAGCGGTCCTGTGGGCCCAGTACTTC
>TRBV20-1|TRBJ1-2|NA|NA
CSVPHLRESGCTF
TGCAGTGTTCCGCACTTGAGGGAGAGCGGCTGCACCTTC
>TRBV2|TRBJ1-1|NA|NA
CASLWMGTEAFF
TGTGCCAGCCTCTGGATGGGAACTGAAGCTTTCTTT
>TRBV6-5|TRBJ2-7|NA|TRBD2
CASSRRTSGSDEQYF
TGTGCCAGCAGCCGGAGGACTAGCGGGAGTGACGAGCAGTACTTC
>TRBV28|TRBJ1-1|NA|NA
CASRTPGQWATEAFF
TGTGCCAGCAGAACGCCCGGACAGTGGGCCACTGAAGCTTTCTTT
>TRBV30|TRBJ1-4|NA|TRBD1
CAWRQGAGEKLFF
TGTGCCTGGAGACAGGGGGCAGGTGAAAAACTGTTTTTT
>TRBV9|TRBJ2-7|NA|NA
CASSVGSTSSYEQYF
TGTGCCAGCAGCGTAGGGAGTACCTCCTCCTACGAGCAGTACTTC
>TRBV7-7|TRBJ2-2|NA|NA
CASSLVWTGELFF
TGTGCTAGCAGCTTAGTTTGGACCGGGGAGCTGTTTTTT
>TRBV7-2|TRBJ2-7|once|TRBD1
CASRGGQASSYEQYF
TGTGCCAGCAGGGGGGGACAGGCCAGCTCCTACGAGCAGTACTTC
>TRBV24-1|TRBJ2-7|NA|TRBD1
CATSERTGSEQYF
TGTGCCACCAGTGAGCGGACAGGCTCCGAGCAGTACTTC
>TRBV7-3|TRBJ1-2|NA|NA
CASSSTGMGYGYTF
TGTGCCAGCAGCTCGACAGGAATGGGATATGGCTACACCTTC
>TRBV20-1|TRBJ2-7|many|NA
CSATDRGRSYEQYF
TGCAGTGCTACCGACCGGGGACGGTCCTACGAGCAGTACTTC
>TRBV6-5|TRBJ2-7|NA|TRBD2
CASSPRLAGEQYF
TGTGCCAGCAGCCCCCGACTAGCGGGCGAGCAGTACTTC
>TRBV5-6|TRBJ2-5|NA|TRBD2
CASSLDLTSGQETQYF
TGTGCCAGCAGCTTGGACTTGACTAGCGGGCAAGAGACCCAGTACTTC
>TRBV27|TRBJ2-7|NA|NA
CASALLAASAAYEQYF
TGTGCCAGCGCACTCCTCGCGGCTAGCGCTGCCTACGAGCAGTACTTC
>TRBV5-1|TRBJ2-3|NA|NA
CASSIGPLETQYF
TGCGCCAGCAGCATAGGGCCCTTGGAGACGCAGTATTTT
>TRBV11-2|TRBJ2-5|NA|TRBD2
CASSLWGLAEETQYF
TGTGCCAGCAGCTTATGGGGACTAGCGGAAGAGACCCAGTACTTC
>TRBV3-1|TRBJ2-7|NA|NA
CASSQGPSRTYEQYF
TGTGCCAGCAGCCAAGGACCTAGCCGGACCTACGAGCAGTACTTC
>TRBV6-5|TRBJ1-6|few|NA
CASSSETDLGNSPLHF
TGTGCCAGCAGTTCCGAGACCGACCTGGGGAATTCACCCCTCCACTTT
>TRBV5-1|TRBJ2-1|NA|TRBD2
CASSPGVAGDNEQFF
TGCGCCAGCAGCCCCGGGGTAGCGGGGGACAATGAGCAGTTCTTC
>TRBV15|TRBJ2-1|NA|TRBD2
CATSRGRGSGNVEQFF
TGTGCCACCAGCAGAGGTCGCGGGAGTGGAAACGTTGAGCAGTTCTTC
>TRBV5-6|TRBJ2-1|NA|TRBD2
CASSFAGVGVNEQFF
TGTGCCAGCAGCTTTGCGGGAGTAGGGGTCAATGAGCAGTTCTTC
>TRBV9|TRBJ2-7|NA|TRBD2
CASSVSGRATSYEQYF
TGTGCCAGCAGCGTTAGCGGGAGGGCAACCTCCTACGAGCAGTACTTC
>TRBV29-1|TRBJ2-6|few|TRBD1
CSVTSGTGASGANVLTF
TGCAGCGTTACATCCGGGACAGGGGCATCTGGGGCCAACGTCCTGACTTTC
>TRBV6-5|TRBJ1-5|NA|NA
CASSSYPGEPQHF
TGTGCCAGCAGTTCCTACCCAGGGGAACCCCAGCATTTT
>TRBV20-1|TRBJ2-1|NA|NA
CSARDYRASVTGSHEQFF
TGCAGTGCTAGAGATTACAGGGCTAGCGTTACGGGCTCCCATGAGCAGTTCTTC